The text below deals with one T cell receptor (beta chain). The data are from a study of blood T cell repertoires in COVID-19. Overall study context: Sample material is recorded as cDNA or gDNA derived from T cells, B-cell-depleted T cells, or PBMCs.

Original methodology: It was from reference gene primer amplification that nucleated cell counts were estimated. Clones were sequenced by immunoSEQ multiplex PCR, and TCRdb holds only the in-frame ones, with some missing. That table supplies the V and J calls and clone size; D and trimming were determined from the DNA. The sample shows over 130,000 clones, roughly 80% of them seen only once. Trimming took off 1 base at V and 1 base at J, with 12 bases between the two ends. The CDR3 spans 16 residues. The germline V gene has CDR1 SGHKS and CDR2 YYEKEE (reference sequence). This chain uses TRBV5-5 with TRBJ2-1; perhaps TRBD1 as D (5 bases). This clonotype was obtained from a woman aged 45 to 65 with active or convalescent COVID-19. Input material: peripheral blood. The CDR3 sequence: CASSLMEGVSYNEQFF. The DNA of the CDR3 is TGTGCCAGCAGCTTGATGGAAGGGGTATCCTACAATGAGCAGTTCTTC.